This T cell receptor beta chain emerged from a study of blood T cell repertoires in COVID-19. Overall study: The United States, Italy and Spain were the sources of the acute and convalescent COVID-19 samples. T cells, B-cell-depleted T cells, or PBMCs supplied cDNA or gDNA.

Per the authors' pipeline: Researchers report that nucleated cell counts were estimated from reference gene primer amplification. Sequenced by immunoSEQ multiplex PCR; TCRdb stores in-frame clones only, minus some. V, J and clone size reflect that table, while D and trimming were determined from the DNA. The sample includes roughly 26,000 clones, roughly 70% of them seen just once. Trimming took 0 bases from V and 4 from J, leaving 10 bases between them. The CDR3 sequence is 14 residues long. Germline V gene data show CDR1 as MNHEY and CDR2 as SVGAGI. Sequenced material: peripheral blood. The origin of this receptor is a man aged 55 to 70 with active or convalescent COVID-19. The V call is TRBV6-5, the J call TRBJ2-7; the D gene is possibly TRBD2 (6 bases). The CDR3 region has the DNA TGTGCCAGCAGTTACTCGGCAGGGAGGTACGAGCAGTACTTC. Amino acid sequence: CASSYSAGRYEQYF.